The 15 T cell receptor beta chains presented below share a single source sample, sequenced in a study of T-cell reconstitution after alpha-beta-depleted transplantation in children. Molecular barcoding with unique molecular identifiers was used for the TCRbeta library. TCRdb re-derived calls from the PCR reads in MiXCR, one entry per CDR3 protein. The sample consists of under 300,000 distinct CDR3 sequences, roughly 11% of them appearing once. The sample here was peripheral blood, taken 180 days after TCRalphabeta/CD19-depleted stem cell transplant. The receptor set was obtained from a male patient aged 2-10 years who had a stem cell transplant for chronic granulomatous disease, so the T cells may come from the graft donor.

With regard to this clonotype: A much more abundant neighbour one base away suggests this may be a read error. The chain carries TRBV5-4 and TRBJ2-2; TRBD2 is a possible D gene (6 bases). CDR3 length: 12 amino acids. Per the germline V gene, CDR1 is SGHNT and CDR2 is YYREEE (reference sequence). Trimming removed 4 bases at V and 7 bases at J, with 8 bases between. In DNA, the CDR3 is TGTGCCAGCAGCCGGGAGTTCGGGGAGCTGTTTTTT. It yields the protein CASSREFGELFF.

This clonotype was counted at least ten times. This chain links TRBV7-2 with TRBJ2-3; TRBD2 aligns across 8 bases. The V segment lost 3 bases and the J segment 1 base; nucleotides outside the gene matches: 6. Per the germline V gene, CDR1 is SGHTA and CDR2 is FQGNSA. The CDR3 consists of 16 residues. CDR3 in amino acids: CASSLSGAGGTDTQYF. The CDR3 DNA reads TGTGCCAGCAGCTTGTCAGGAGCGGGGGGCACAGATACGCAGTATTTT.

This clonotype was observed at least ten times. This chain uses TRBV28 with TRBJ2-1; 10 positions agree with TRBD2. The V segment lost 4 bases and the J segment 2 bases; nucleotides outside the gene matches: 2. This CDR3 is 15 amino acids long. The V gene's germline CDR1 is MDHEN and CDR2 SYDVKM. The CDR3, as DNA: TGTGCCAGCAGTTCTAGCGGGAGCCCCTACAATGAGCAGTTCTTC. It yields the protein CASSSSGSPYNEQFF.

The table lists this clonotype with many counts. This chain links TRBV5-1 with TRBJ2-1; D perhaps matches TRBD1 (6 bases). The CDR3 contains 14 residues. The V and J ends lost 4 bases and 6 bases respectively, with 14 bases between them. CDR1 is SGHRS, CDR2 YFSETQ, per germline. This chain's CDR3 is CASSLGQQGNEQFF. The CDR3 nucleotides read TGCGCCAGCAGCCTAGGACAGCAGGGCAATGAGCAGTTCTTC.

The chain is built from TRBV3-1 and TRBJ1-1; a weak D match, TRBD1 (5 bases). The CDR3 consists of 13 residues. The V gene's germline CDR1 is LGHDT and CDR2 YNNKEL (reference sequence). V gave up 5 bases and J gave up 6 bases, with 13 bases separating them. CDR3 DNA sequence: TGTGCCAGCAGCAATCAGGGTCGCGCTGAAGCTTTCTTT. It yields the protein CASSNQGRAEAFF.

The table lists this clonotype with many counts. The genes are TRBV28 and TRBJ2-7; no clear D. V was shortened by 6 bases and J by 0 bases, with 12 bases between the two germline ends. Germline V gene sequence: CDR1 MDHEN, CDR2 SYDVKM. CDR3 length: 14 residues. The CDR3 nucleotides are TGTGCCAGCAGACCCCTAGTCCACTCCTACGAGCAGTACTTC. Encoded protein: CASRPLVHSYEQYF.

The sample holds many counts of this clonotype. This sequence joins TRBV24-1 and TRBJ2-3; TRBD2 matches 11 bases. The J segment lost 2 bases and the V segment lost 5 bases, leaving 5 bases of the junction unmatched. CDR3 length: 16 residues. Per germline, CDR1 KGHDR and CDR2 SFDVKD. CDR3 loop: CATSGLGLADTDTQYF. CDR3 nucleotides: TGTGCCACCAGTGGCTTGGGACTAGCGGACACAGATACGCAGTATTTT.

This clonotype was detected ten times or more. The chain joins TRBV20-1 to TRBJ1-2, with TRBD1 identical over 9 bases. V shed 0 bases, J shed 4 bases, and the junction held 6 bases outside the gene matches. The CDR3 consists of 15 residues. Germline loops: CDR1 DFQATT, CDR2 SNEGSKA (reference sequence). CDR3 coding DNA: TGCAGTGCTAGAGATCGGACAGGGGTGGTCTATGGCTACACCTTC. It is translated as CSARDRTGVVYGYTF.

This clonotype was counted at least ten times. The V call is TRBV12-3 or TRBV12-4, the J call TRBJ2-5; 7 bases are shared with TRBD2. The CDR3 spans 14 residues. The J segment lost 4 bases and the V segment lost 5 bases, leaving 7 bases of the junction unmatched. CDR3 residues: CASSETSWAETQYF. DNA of the CDR3: TGTGCCAGCAGTGAGACTAGCTGGGCAGAGACCCAGTACTTC.

This clonotype was seen repeatedly, ten times or more. This CDR3 reads CASSFSGRADTGELFF. In DNA, the CDR3 is TGCGCCAGCAGCTTTAGCGGGAGGGCCGACACCGGGGAGCTGTTTTTT. The chain recombines TRBV5-1 with TRBJ2-2, with 11 nucleotides matching TRBD2. The length of the CDR3 is 16 residues. J gave up 3 bases and V 2 bases, and 3 bases lay outside the gene matches. Germline V gene sequence: CDR1 SGHRS, CDR2 YFSETQ.

This clonotype was recorded at least ten times. This chain uses TRBV20-1 with TRBJ2-5; maybe TRBD1 (6 bases). Germline lookup yields CDR1 DFQATT and CDR2 SNEGSKA (reference sequence). Trimming left V 4 bases short and J 5 bases short, with 14 bases between. The CDR3 covers 13 residues. The CDR3 reads CSANSDSPETQYF. CDR3 sequence (DNA): TGCAGTGCTAACTCGGACAGTCCGGAGACCCAGTACTTC.

On this clonotype itself: A much larger clonotype is one base distant, so this may be a read error. The CDR3 ends on some other residue instead of the conserved phenylalanine or tryptophan, so this is likely a read error. The chain recombines TRBV20-1 with TRBJ1-5; TRBD1 might be the D (6 bases). Looked up from germline, CDR1 is DFQATT and CDR2 is SNEGSKA (reference sequence). Between the trimmed V and J ends, which lost 3 bases and 5 bases, there was a span of 14 bases. The CDR3 covers 14 residues. CDR3 loop: CSARRGERHQPQHY. The DNA of the CDR3 is TGCAGTGCTAGGAGGGGGGAAAGACATCAGCCCCAGCATTAT.

There are many counts of this clonotype. This sequence joins TRBV7-9 and TRBJ2-1; 10 bases match TRBD1. Unmatched junction bases numbered 6, after V lost 5 bases and J lost 5 bases. Looked up from germline, CDR1 is SEHNR and CDR2 is FQNEAQ (reference sequence). This CDR3 is 15 amino acids long. The CDR3 protein is CASSPTGTGDNEQFF. As DNA, the CDR3 is TGTGCCAGCAGCCCCACCGGGACAGGGGACAATGAGCAGTTCTTC. Using reference TRBV7-9 and TRBJ2-1 for the parts outside the CDR3, the full variable domain is DTGVSQNPRHKITKRGQNVTFRCDPISEHNRLYWYRQTLGQGPEFLTYFQNEAQLEKSRLLSDRFSAERPKGSFSTLEIQRTEQGDSAMYLCASSPTGTGDNEQFFGPGTRLTVL.

This clonotype was seen at least ten times. The J gene is TRBJ2-1, the V gene TRBV2; 8 bases agree with TRBD1. Losses at the gene ends were 4 bases for V and 9 bases for J; bases not matched to a gene: 11. The CDR3 loop spans 15 amino acids. CDR1 is SNHLY and CDR2 is FYNNEI in the germline V gene. CDR3 coding DNA: TGTGCCAGCAGTGTGGCAGGGGGCAGCCCGGGTGAGCAGTTCTTC. This sequence encodes CASSVAGGSPGEQFF.

This clonotype came up once. The rearrangement links TRBV6-5 to TRBJ1-1, with D perhaps matching TRBD1 (5 bases). The CDR3 spans 16 residues. The germline V gene encodes CDR1 MNHEY and CDR2 SVGAGI. V lost 2 bases to trimming and J lost 0 bases, with 13 bases between them. The CDR3 is CASSYGGSPLNTEAFF. The CDR3 DNA reads TGTGCCAGCAGTTACGGGGGGTCACCACTGAACACTGAAGCTTTCTTT.